This T cell receptor beta chain was captured in a study of T cell responses to AZD1222 COVID-19 vaccine. Study observations and caveats: Spike was spanned by vaccine-associated CD4 TCRs, with dominance at 160-218 and 743-854. Targets within unmutated variant regions were reportedly found for nearly half of spike-specific TCRs.

The method was immunoSEQ multiplex PCR; TCRdb's version includes in-frame clones alone and lacks a portion of them. The table shows some 89,000 clones, with roughly 89% occurring only once. This CDR3 has 15 amino acids. Germline assignment: CDR1 SGHRS and CDR2 YFSETQ. Trimming at V came to 0 bases and at J to 3 bases, leaving 2 bases not matched to a gene. Concerning this clone: The antigen remains unidentified.

Here the sequenced sample was peripheral blood, taken on day 0 of AZD1222 vaccination. The rearrangement links TRBV5-1 to TRBJ2-1; 8 bases align to TRBD2. The receptor was derived from an adult in good health. CDR3 region: CASSLALAGYNEQFF. Here the CDR3 DNA reads TGCGCCAGCAGCTTGGCCCTAGCGGGCTACAATGAGCAGTTCTTC.